The present T cell receptor (beta chain) was sequenced within a study of blood T cell repertoires in COVID-19. Study details: The United States, Italy and Spain supplied acute and convalescent COVID-19 samples. The cDNA or gDNA used as material had been derived from T cells, B-cell-depleted T cells, or PBMCs.

Germline lookup yields CDR1 SEHNR and CDR2 FQNEAQ (reference sequence). Deletions cut 2 bases from V and 2 bases from J, with 9 bases between. The CDR3 loop spans 14 amino acids. In the source study's methods: Quantification of nucleated cells was approximated via reference gene primer amplification. The method was immunoSEQ multiplex PCR; TCRdb's version includes in-frame clones alone and lacks a portion of them. From that table come the V and J calls and clone size; the DNA was used to work out D and trimming. The table has 100,000 or so clones, approximately 90% seen once. This clonotype originated in a man aged 50-59 years with active COVID-19. The gene calls are TRBV7-9 and TRBJ2-5; a weak D match, TRBD1 (5 bases). The sample taken for sequencing was peripheral blood. The CDR3 DNA reads TGTGCCAGCAGCTTATCTAAGGGGCAAGAGACCCAGTACTTC. Translated, it gives CASSLSKGQETQYF.